This T cell receptor (beta chain) was sequenced in a study of blood T cell repertoires in COVID-19. About the research overall: Sources were T cells, B-cell-depleted T cells, or PBMCs; the material itself was cDNA or gDNA.

This CDR3 is built from 18 residues. The V gene lost 5 bases and the J gene lost 0 bases, with 17 bases spanning the gap. Germline V CDR1 and CDR2: LNHDA, SQIVND (reference sequence). Here immunoSEQ multiplex PCR was the method, and the copy in TCRdb shows in-frame clones only, minus some. Counted here are a few hundred thousand clones, 85% occurring once; the ten biggest clones make up 2% to 3%. Cohort 3 donors counted as recovered after two negative PCRs, clearance, or resolved symptoms. The chain uses TRBV19 and TRBJ2-6, with D perhaps matching TRBD2 (6 bases). The source material was PBMCs or T cells enriched from blood (not recorded which). The receptor comes from a woman aged 50 to 60 who had recovered from COVID-19. CDR3 sequence: CASSPLGGTYSGANVLTF. CDR3 DNA: TGTGCCAGTAGTCCCCTTGGGGGGACCTACTCTGGGGCCAACGTCCTGACTTTC.